This T cell receptor (beta chain) appears in the sequencing data of a study of OX40 agonist ivuxolimab in advanced cancers. Overall study: Patients received ivuxolimab, an intravenous treatment, every 2 weeks at 0.01 to 10 mg/kg. Findings of the study overall: Clones of CD4+ and CD8+ blood T cells grew by week 6 at doses of 0.1 to 3.0 mg/kg.

If patients had autoimmune disease history or systemic immunosuppression, they were excluded. The sampling schedule covered blood at baseline, cycle 4 day 1, and cycle 7 day 1. Remarks on this clone: Its antigen is as yet unknown. The sample has other DNA sequences that encode this CDR3 too.

Here immunoSEQ multiplex PCR was the method, and the copy in TCRdb shows in-frame clones only, minus some. The sample shows about 79,000 clones, around 92% of them seen only once. The germline V gene has CDR1 SGHVS and CDR2 FQNEAQ. The CDR3 covers 11 residues. V was shortened by 4 bases and J by 7 bases, with 8 bases between the two germline ends. The genes are TRBV7-8 and TRBJ2-7, with a tentative D call TRBD2 (5 bases). The sequencing used CD4+ or CD8+ T cells sorted from blood, collected in a trial of the OX40 agonist ivuxolimab. This clonotype was obtained from an adult with an advanced solid tumor such as melanoma, head and neck, liver or kidney cancer. CDR3 sequence (DNA): TGTGCCAGCAGCTCCCCGGGGGAGCAGTACTTC. This translates into CASSSPGEQYF.